Below are 3 T cell receptor beta chains sequenced from a single sample in a study of blood T cell repertoires in COVID-19. The data were produced by immunoSEQ multiplex PCR, yet TCRdb's version contains in-frame clones alone and is incomplete. In the table there are tens of thousands of clones, about 90% of which are singletons. The specimen sequenced was peripheral blood. The source of these receptors is a human donor in a cohort sampled during active COVID-19.

V and J are TRBV10-1 and TRBJ2-3; TRBD2 agrees at 10 bases. There are 18 residues in the CDR3. Trimming removed 3 bases from V and 4 bases from J; junction bases left unmatched: 13. Germline V gives CDR1 WNHNN, CDR2 SYGVQD (reference sequence). CDR3 nucleotides: TGCGCCAGCAGTGAATTTTCTAGCGGGAGTGGGGGGCCAGATACGCAGTATTTT. Amino acids: CASSEFSSGSGGPDTQYF.

This chain connects TRBV5-1 to TRBJ1-1; 7 nucleotides agree with TRBD1. Trimming removed 2 bases from V and 4 bases from J; junction bases left unmatched: 2. Germline V gene lookup returns CDR1 SGHRS and CDR2 YFSETQ. CDR3 length: 13 residues. CDR3 in amino acids: CASSLGTATEAFF. The CDR3 nucleotides read TGCGCCAGCAGCTTAGGGACAGCCACTGAAGCTTTCTTT.

The rearrangement uses TRBV29-1 and TRBJ1-2; D gene unclear. The CDR3 covers 13 residues. Germline CDR1 reads SQVTM; CDR2 reads ANQGSEA. With 8 bases removed from V and 0 bases from J, the gap between germline ends came to 13 bases. CDR3 in amino acids: CSPSGRANYGYTF. The CDR3 DNA follows: TGCAGCCCCTCGGGGAGAGCTAACTATGGCTACACCTTC.